The 22 T cell receptor beta chains presented below share a single source sample, sequenced in a study of molecular identifiers for immune sequencing clone quantification. TCRdb re-analysed the PCR reads in MiXCR, keeping a single row per CDR3 protein. The sample consists of a few hundred thousand distinct CDR3 sequences, 20% to 25% of them appearing once. Sequencing used naive CD8+ T cells from blood, with Jurkat cell RNA spiked in. Subset denoted: FACS-sorted CD8+CD4-CCR7+CD45RA+ naive T cells. The receptor source for this set is a human donor in good health. Some libraries in this study had Jurkat cell RNA spiked in.

As concerns this clonotype: A clone one base away is much larger, so this may be a read error. V gene TRBV20-1 combines with J gene TRBJ1-5, with D maybe TRBD1 (5 bases). V was shortened by 0 bases and J by 1 base, with 13 bases between the two germline ends. Germline lookup yields CDR1 DFQATT and CDR2 SNEGSKA (reference sequence). The CDR3 covers 16 residues. CDR3 coding DNA: TGCAGTGCTAGAGATAACAGGAACTACAGCAATCAGCCCCAGCATTTT. Its protein is CSARDNRNYSNQPQHF.

Only a few counts were recorded for this clonotype. This chain joins TRBV4-3 and TRBJ1-1; maybe TRBD1 (5 bases). From germline, CDR1 is LGHNA and CDR2 YSLEER. V was trimmed by 7 bases and J by 0 bases, leaving 12 bases between them. The CDR3 loop spans 14 amino acids. CDR3 nucleotide sequence: TGCGCCAGCACCGAGGGGAGACTGAACACTGAAGCTTTCTTT. It encodes CASTEGRLNTEAFF.

Details on this clonotype: The germline gene is not matched at one end of the junction; a read error may be the cause. The chain uses TRBV9 and TRBJ2-2, with D maybe TRBD2 (6 bases). The CDR3 covers 13 residues. Germline V lookup: CDR1 SGDLS, CDR2 YYNGEE. The CDR3 DNA reads TGTGCCAGCAGCGTACGGGGGTCCGGGGAGCCGTTTTTT. This codes for CASSVRGSGEPFF.

This clonotype has ten or more counts. The V gene is TRBV2, the J gene TRBJ2-5, with 7 bases that match TRBD2. The ends lost 0 bases at V and 4 bases at J; junction bases unmatched: 8. The CDR3 contains 16 residues. From germline, CDR1 is SNHLY and CDR2 FYNNEI. The CDR3 DNA sequence: TGTGCCAGCAGTGAAGCGCTTACTAGCGTGCCAGAGACCCAGTACTTC. Translating gives CASSEALTSVPETQYF. Using reference TRBV2 and TRBJ2-5 for the parts outside the CDR3, the full variable domain is EPEVTQTPSHQVTQMGQEVILRCVPISNHLYFYWYRQILGQKVEFLVSFYNNEISEKSEIFDDQFSVERPDGSNFTLKIRSTKLEDSAMYFCASSEALTSVPETQYFGPGTRLLVL.

This clonotype was detected a few times. The chain has TRBV7-2 and TRBJ1-2; D is unclear. The V and J ends lost 8 bases and 4 bases respectively, with 17 bases between them. The V gene's germline CDR1 is SGHTA and CDR2 FQGNSA. The CDR3 has 14 amino acids. The CDR3 bases are TGTGCCAGCTGGAGCGAAGGGCGCGGCTATGGCTACACCTTC. Its protein is CASWSEGRGYGYTF.

The V gene is TRBV13, the J gene TRBJ2-1, with a weak D call TRBD2 (7 bases). V was clipped by 1 base and J by 13 bases, with 14 bases between them. CDR3 length: 13 residues. Per germline, CDR1 PRHDT and CDR2 FYEKMQ (reference sequence). In nucleotides, the CDR3 is TGTGCCAGCAGCTTAGTGGGGGGGCCGAACCAGTTCTTC. Translating it yields CASSLVGGPNQFF. Supplemented by reference TRBV13 and TRBJ2-1, the full variable domain reads AAGVIQSPRHLIKEKRETATLKCYPIPRHDTVYWYQQGPGQDPQFLISFYEKMQSDKGSIPDRFSAQQFSDYHSELNMSSLELGDSALYFCASSLVGGPNQFFGPGTRLTVL.

Remarks on this clonotype: This could be a read error, since a much larger clone is one nucleotide away. The genes are TRBV30 and TRBJ1-4; D not resolved. The CDR3 is 13 residues long. CDR1 GTSNPN and CDR2 SVGIG come from the germline V gene (reference sequence). The CDR3 is CAWSSGINEELFF. The CDR3 DNA is TGTGCCTGGAGTTCGGGGATTAATGAAGAACTGTTTTTT.

The sample holds a few counts of this clonotype. The chain links TRBV27 to TRBJ2-5; maybe TRBD1 (6 bases). Trimming stripped 0 bases from V and 1 base from J, with 12 bases between. The germline CDR1 and CDR2 sequences are MNHEY and SMNVEV (reference sequence). The CDR3 covers 16 residues. This CDR3 is CASSLSPTGSQETQYF. The CDR3 DNA reads TGTGCCAGCAGTTTATCCCCAACAGGGTCCCAAGAGACCCAGTACTTC.

Turning to this clonotype: Compared with germline, one end of the junction differs, possibly owing to a read error. The chain employs TRBV20-1 and TRBJ2-1; D uncertain. CDR3 length: 10 amino acids. Germline V lookup: CDR1 DFQATT, CDR2 SNEGSKA (reference sequence). In DNA, the CDR3 is TGCAGTGCCCCGACCAATGAGCTGTTCTTC. It specifies CSAPTNELFF.

This chain joins TRBV6-5 and TRBJ1-1; 8 nucleotides match TRBD1. Germline-derived CDR1 and CDR2 are MNHEY and SVGAGI. The CDR3 length is 17 residues. V was pared by 6 bases and J by 2 bases, with 14 bases of the junction left unmatched. CDR3 DNA: TGTGCCAGCAGCCAGACAGGGGATTACCGGGGCAACACTGAAGCTTTCTTT. Its protein is CASSQTGDYRGNTEAFF.

In its sample, this clonotype was seen many times. The chain joins TRBV3-1 to TRBJ2-7; D possibly uses TRBD1 or TRBD2 (5 bases each). V lost 11 bases and J 0 bases, leaving 11 bases between the germline ends. The CDR3 has 12 amino acids. Germline CDR1 reads LGHDT; CDR2 reads YNNKEL (reference sequence). The DNA for the CDR3 is TGTGCCGTTGAGGGGCCCTCCTACGAGCAGTACTTC. This codes for CAVEGPSYEQYF.

The V call is TRBV7-9, the J call TRBJ2-3, with 8 bases identical to TRBD1. Germline CDR1 and CDR2: SEHNR and FQNEAQ (reference sequence). V was pared by 8 bases and J by 4 bases, with 14 bases of the junction left unmatched. This CDR3 is built from 16 residues. The CDR3 DNA reads as TGTGCCAGCGGCTCCCCAGACAGGGGCCCCCCAGATACGCAGTATTTT. Amino acid sequence: CASGSPDRGPPDTQYF.

This clonotype was detected many times. V and J are TRBV24-1 and TRBJ2-2; D unresolved. V was clipped by 3 bases and J by 4 bases, with 11 bases between them. The CDR3 runs to 15 residues. Germline V CDR1 and CDR2: KGHDR, SFDVKD. CDR3 region: CATSDTGAVTGELFF. The CDR3 DNA is TGTGCCACCAGTGATACGGGCGCAGTCACCGGGGAGCTGTTTTTT.

This sequence joins TRBV30 and TRBJ1-1, with a tentative D call TRBD1 (5 bases). The V gene lost 4 bases and the J gene lost 2 bases, with 11 bases spanning the gap. Per the germline V gene, CDR1 is GTSNPN and CDR2 is SVGIG (reference sequence). This CDR3 has 13 residues. The CDR3 sequence: CAWKAGVNTEAFF. In DNA form, the CDR3 reads TGTGCCTGGAAGGCGGGGGTTAACACTGAAGCTTTCTTT.

About this clonotype itself: No conserved phenylalanine or tryptophan is present at the end of the CDR3, so a read error is the likely explanation. This rearrangement joins TRBV15 to TRBJ2-3, with TRBD2 matching 8 bases. This CDR3 is 17 amino acids long. V lost 0 bases to trimming and J lost 4 bases; unmatched junction nucleotides: 9. Germline V lookup: CDR1 LNHNV, CDR2 YYDKDF (reference sequence). The CDR3 loop reads CATSRDLLAAEPDTQYC. The CDR3 nucleotides read TGTGCCACCAGCAGAGACTTACTAGCGGCAGAACCAGATACGCAGTATTGT.

This clonotype was seen a handful of times. This chain joins TRBV12-3 or TRBV12-4 and TRBJ2-2; 9 nucleotides agree with TRBD2. The junction had 7 bases not matched to a gene; V was cut back by 3 bases and J by 2 bases. This CDR3 has 17 residues. This chain's CDR3 is CASSFPSGVPNTGELFF. The CDR3 DNA reads TGTGCCAGCAGTTTCCCTAGCGGGGTGCCCAACACCGGGGAGCTGTTTTTT.

This clonotype showed up many times. The CDR3 region is CASRLGRAGEKLFF. The CDR3 nucleotides are TGCGCCAGCAGACTGGGACGGGCGGGTGAAAAACTGTTTTTT. This rearrangement joins TRBV4-1 to TRBJ1-4; a weak D match, TRBD1 (5 bases). The germline V gene encodes CDR1 MGHRA and CDR2 YSYEKL. CDR3 length equals 14 residues. V lost 6 bases and J lost 7, with 15 bases in between.

The chain has TRBV27 and TRBJ2-7, with 11 bases identical to TRBD1. The CDR3 totals 16 residues. Germline loops: CDR1 MNHEY, CDR2 SMNVEV (reference sequence). Germline trimming cut 0 bases from V and 4 bases from J; bases unmatched to any gene: 5. For the CDR3, the DNA is TGTGCCAGCAGTTTATCGGGGGACAGGGGGGCATACGAGCAGTACTTC. Translated: CASSLSGDRGAYEQYF.

This clonotype came up many times. The genes are TRBV4-1 and TRBJ2-1, with 7 bases identical to TRBD1. CDR1 and CDR2 from the germline V gene are MGHRA and YSYEKL. Losses at the gene ends were 4 bases for V and 4 bases for J; bases not matched to a gene: 7. CDR3 size: 15 residues. CDR3 DNA: TGCGCCAGCAGCCCCCGACAGGGCATATACAATGAGCAGTTCTTC. Translated, it gives CASSPRQGIYNEQFF.

CDR3 amino acids: CASSVVGGGLNTGELFF. The CDR3 bases are TGTGCCAGCAGCGTAGTTGGCGGGGGGTTGAACACCGGGGAGCTGTTTTTT. The chain combines TRBV9 with TRBJ2-2; TRBD2 aligns across 8 bases. The V and J ends lost 0 bases and 1 base, in that order; junction bases with no gene match: 5. The CDR3 is made up of 17 amino acids. CDR1 and CDR2 (germline): SGDLS, YYNGEE.

This clonotype was seen repeatedly, ten times or more. The chain has TRBV4-3 and TRBJ2-7; the D is unclear. CDR1 and CDR2 from the germline V gene are LGHNA and YSLEER. V lost 0 bases to trimming and J lost 6 bases, with 6 bases between them. The CDR3 totals 12 residues. Written as DNA, the CDR3 is TGCGCCAGCAGCCAAGATCTGTCCGAGCAGTACTTC. It encodes CASSQDLSEQYF.

This clonotype was seen ten or more times. The chain couples TRBV28 to TRBJ2-1; no reliable D call. The germline CDR1 and CDR2 sequences are MDHEN and SYDVKM. The CDR3 is 13 amino acids. V was clipped by 7 bases and J by 9 bases, with 16 bases between them. The CDR3 bases are TGTGCCAGCAAGGTTGTGGGGATGGTTGAGCAGTTCTTC. Protein sequence: CASKVVGMVEQFF.